The clone carrying this TCR beta chain was seen repeatedly, ten times or more. Its antigen is still unknown. The data stem from a study of neurological immune-mediated disorders. Study-level results: The study phylogenetically grouped the repertoires of 18 of 34 multiple sclerosis patients into one related-CDR3 cluster, a possible signature. Multiple sclerosis was found to have the least TCR clonal expansion, below healthy controls, and HTLV-1-associated myelopathy the most.

MiXCR was run by TCRdb on the 5' RACE reads, yielding one entry per CDR3 protein. The sample has tens of thousands of distinct CDR3 sequences, approximately 6% seen once. Sample time point: longitudinal time-point 2. CDR1 and CDR2 (germline): MNHEY, SMNVEV (reference sequence). V lost 4 bases and J lost 1; bases outside the gene matches: 5. The CDR3 is 15 residues long. This rearrangement joins TRBV27 to TRBJ2-5; 8 bases line up with TRBD1. This clonotype was obtained from a woman in her sixties or seventies with multiple sclerosis. Sequencing was performed on PBMCs. CDR3 loop: CASSSNRGSQETQYF. The CDR3 nucleotides are TGTGCCAGCAGTTCAAACAGGGGGTCCCAAGAGACCCAGTACTTC.